Listed here are 22 T cell receptor beta chains from one sample, sequenced in a study of T cells after yellow fever vaccination. TCRdb reanalysed the 5' RACE reads using MiXCR and keeps one entry per CDR3 protein. The table shows hundreds of thousands of distinct CDR3 sequences, with approximately 9% occurring only once. The sequenced sample was PBMCs, obtained on the day of the first yellow fever vaccination. Every receptor here comes from a man younger than 30 who received the YFV17D yellow fever vaccine.

This clonotype was picked up many times. In DNA, the CDR3 is TGTGCCACCAGTGACCCTAGACAGGGGGCGTTAATTGAGCAGTTCTTC. Its translation: CATSDPRQGALIEQFF. The chain couples TRBV24-1 to TRBJ2-1, with 10 bases fitting TRBD1. The trim removed 4 bases at V and 9 bases at J, leaving 11 bases unmatched. The CDR3 has 16 residues. Germline CDR1 KGHDR, CDR2 SFDVKD.

CDR3 nucleotide sequence: TGTGCCAGCAGTTACTCTGATGCGGCCCCAGATACGCAGTATTTT. The encoded protein is CASSYSDAAPDTQYF. V is TRBV6-2 or TRBV6-3 and J is TRBJ2-3, with D hard to call. The V gene lost 0 bases and the J gene lost 4 bases, with 11 bases spanning the gap. The CDR3 has 15 amino acids. Germline V gives CDR1 MNHEY, CDR2 SVGEGT.

The CDR3 bases are TGTGCCAGCAGTTGGACACGGTATGAGCAGTTCTTC. Its translation is CASSWTRYEQFF. The chain employs TRBV12-3 or TRBV12-4 and TRBJ2-1, with D perhaps matching TRBD1 (5 bases). Trimming cost V 4 bases and J 8 bases, with 9 bases left between them. The CDR3 is 12 amino acids.

The rearrangement links TRBV4-1 to TRBJ2-7; 8 nucleotides align to TRBD1. J gave up 8 bases and V 4 bases, and 10 bases lay outside the gene matches. This CDR3 has 14 residues. The germline gives CDR1 MGHRA, CDR2 YSYEKL. CDR3 nucleotides: TGCGCCAGCAGCCCTTTTTCGACAGGGGAAAAGCAGTACTTC. It is translated as CASSPFSTGEKQYF.

This clonotype appeared a few times. V gene TRBV12-3 or TRBV12-4 combines with J gene TRBJ2-3; 8 bases line up with TRBD1. V was clipped by 2 bases and J by 5 bases; unmatched bases: 3. This CDR3 is 14 amino acids long. CDR3 coding DNA: TGTGCCAGCAGTTTACAGGGGGCAAGAGATACGCAGTATTTT. This encodes CASSLQGARDTQYF.

The chain is built from TRBV5-1 and TRBJ1-1, with 8 bases matching TRBD1. Losses at the gene ends were 4 bases for V and 0 bases for J; bases not matched to a gene: 5. The germline CDR1 and CDR2 sequences are SGHRS and YFSETQ. The CDR3 is made up of 15 amino acids. The CDR3 sequence is CASSRNRGVNTEAFF. CDR3 nucleotides: TGCGCCAGCAGCAGGAACAGGGGGGTGAACACTGAAGCTTTCTTT.

J is TRBJ1-1 and V is TRBV5-4; 9 positions match TRBD1. After removal of 0 bases from V and 7 bases from J, the junction contained 13 bases not matched to a gene. There are 17 residues in the CDR3. Germline loops: CDR1 SGHNT, CDR2 YYREEE (reference sequence). The CDR3 reads CASSLAPPGQGMGEAFF. CDR3 nucleotide sequence: TGTGCCAGCAGCTTGGCCCCTCCTGGACAGGGGATGGGTGAAGCTTTCTTT.

This chain links TRBV24-1 with TRBJ2-6; a weak D match, TRBD1 (5 bases). CDR3 length: 14 amino acids. Germline V gene data show CDR1 as KGHDR and CDR2 as SFDVKD. V dropped 9 bases and J dropped 1 base, with 9 bases sitting between them. CDR3 protein: CATLTGSGANVLTF. The CDR3 region has the DNA TGTGCCACCCTAACAGGTTCTGGGGCCAACGTCCTGACTTTC.

The sample holds many counts of this clonotype. The chain combines TRBV6-5 with TRBJ2-3; 8 bases match TRBD1. CDR1 is MNHEY, CDR2 SVGAGI, per germline. The CDR3 runs to 16 residues. The V and J ends lost 2 bases and 4 bases, in that order; junction bases with no gene match: 8. CDR3 loop: CASSYPHSDRADTQYF. CDR3 coding DNA: TGTGCCAGCAGTTACCCCCACTCGGACAGGGCAGATACGCAGTATTTT.

V gene TRBV29-1 combines with J gene TRBJ2-3; D is uncertain. Germline V CDR1 and CDR2: SQVTM, ANQGSEA. Trimming cost V 2 bases and J 4 bases, with 4 bases left between them. The CDR3 spans 11 residues. CDR3: CSVEIADTQYF. The CDR3 DNA reads as TGCAGCGTTGAAATCGCAGATACGCAGTATTTT.

This clonotype has more than one count but fewer than ten. The genes are TRBV6-5 and TRBJ2-3; 8 positions agree with TRBD1. The CDR3 has 16 residues. The V and J ends lost 2 bases and 1 base, in that order; junction bases with no gene match: 5. Germline CDR1 MNHEY, CDR2 SVGAGI. The CDR3 sequence: CASSYVQGAGTDTQYF. Here the CDR3 DNA reads TGTGCCAGCAGTTACGTCCAGGGGGCCGGCACAGATACGCAGTATTTT.

This clonotype showed up just a few times. This chain uses TRBV27 with TRBJ2-3; D possibly matches TRBD1 or TRBD2 (5 bases each). The germline V gene encodes CDR1 MNHEY and CDR2 SMNVEV (reference sequence). This CDR3 spans 13 amino acids. With 3 bases removed from V and 2 bases from J, the gap between germline ends came to 6 bases. In DNA form, the CDR3 reads TGTGCCAGCAGTTTCGGGGCCACAGATACGCAGTATTTT. Amino acids: CASSFGATDTQYF.

This clonotype came up a few times. The chain combines TRBV4-1 with TRBJ2-1, with 8 bases that match TRBD1. Trimming cost V 3 bases and J 0 bases; bases outside gene matches: 10. The length of the CDR3 is 18 residues. The germline CDR1 and CDR2 sequences are MGHRA and YSYEKL. Written as DNA, the CDR3 is TGCGCCAGCAGCCACCCCGACAGGGGAAAGAGCTCCTACAATGAGCAGTTCTTC. Protein product: CASSHPDRGKSSYNEQFF.

This clonotype was detected a few times. The CDR3 DNA reads TGCAGTGCTTCCGGGACAGGGGTATCCGATGAGCAGTTCTTC. It translates to CSASGTGVSDEQFF. This chain connects TRBV20-1 to TRBJ2-1, with TRBD1 identical over 10 bases. The length of the CDR3 is 14 residues. V shed 5 bases and J 8 bases; nucleotides not matched to a gene: 9. Germline CDR1 is DFQATT and CDR2 is SNEGSKA (reference sequence).

Comments on this clonotype: A much larger clone is a single base away; this may be a read error. The gene calls are TRBV6-2 or TRBV6-3 and TRBJ1-5; D remains ambiguous. This CDR3 has 13 amino acids. In germline, CDR1 is MNHEY, CDR2 SVGEGT. As DNA, the CDR3 is TGTGCCAGCGGTTACACGGCGTATCGGCCCCAGCATTTT. Translated, it gives CASGYTAYRPQHF.

This sequence joins TRBV27 and TRBJ2-2; D could derive from TRBD1 or TRBD2 (5 bases each). The CDR3 loop spans 17 amino acids. With 1 base removed from V and 4 bases from J, the gap between germline ends came to 16 bases. Germline lookup yields CDR1 MNHEY and CDR2 SMNVEV (reference sequence). The CDR3 loop reads CASSLLGVTAVTGELFF. The CDR3 DNA is TGTGCCAGCAGTTTATTGGGGGTGACGGCGGTCACCGGGGAGCTGTTTTTT.

This clonotype was found a few times. V is TRBV5-1 and J is TRBJ1-6; the match to TRBD1 covers 10 bases. The CDR3 totals 15 residues. CDR1 SGHRS and CDR2 YFSETQ come from the germline V gene. After removal of 4 bases from V and 9 bases from J, the junction contained 7 bases not matched to a gene. The CDR3 nucleotides read TGCGCCAGCAGCGTGGGACAGGGGACATTTTCACCCCTCCACTTT. Translating it yields CASSVGQGTFSPLHF. Full variable domain (rest looked up from reference TRBV5-1 and TRBJ1-6): KAGVTQTPRYLIKTRGQQVTLSCSPISGHRSVSWYQQTPGQGLQFLFEYFSETQRNKGNFPGRFSGRQFSNSRSEMNVSTLELGDSALYLCASSVGQGTFSPLHFGNGTRLTVT.

The chain carries TRBV5-1 and TRBJ1-6; D remains ambiguous. CDR3 length: 13 amino acids. Germline V gives CDR1 SGHRS, CDR2 YFSETQ. Trimming cost V 7 bases and J 5 bases, with 10 bases left between them. CDR3 nucleotide sequence: TGCGCCAGCGGCGACGGTGATAATTCACCCCTCCACTTT. Protein sequence: CASGDGDNSPLHF.

The sample holds a few counts of this clonotype. CDR3 sequence: CASSYSWGKGQETQYF. The CDR3 bases are TGTGCCAGCAGTTACTCCTGGGGGAAGGGGCAAGAGACCCAGTACTTC. The chain recombines TRBV6-5 with TRBJ2-5; D possibly uses TRBD1 or TRBD2 (5 bases each). This CDR3 contains 16 residues. Germline V gene sequence: CDR1 MNHEY, CDR2 SVGAGI. The V end was cut by 0 bases, the J end by 2 bases, with 13 bases between.

J is TRBJ2-5 and V is TRBV5-1; maybe TRBD2 (5 bases). V was pared by 6 bases and J by 2 bases, with 14 bases between. Germline values: CDR1 SGHRS, CDR2 YFSETQ. The CDR3 has 14 residues. The CDR3 DNA reads TGCGCCAGCATGCTAGCTGGATATCAAGAGACCCAGTACTTC. This translates into CASMLAGYQETQYF.

This clonotype was seen more than once but under ten times. This chain joins TRBV7-8 and TRBJ1-3, with D possibly being TRBD1 (5 bases). The CDR3 runs 14 residues. Per germline, CDR1 SGHVS and CDR2 FQNEAQ. V lost 5 bases, J lost 13 bases, and 21 bases lay in between. The CDR3 protein is CASSKGPGGAPIYF. The DNA of the CDR3 is TGTGCCAGCAGCAAGGGACCGGGTGGGGCCCCTATATATTTT.

This clonotype showed up many times. V gene TRBV6-5 combines with J gene TRBJ2-5, with D maybe TRBD1 (6 bases). Trimming took 0 bases from V and 4 from J, leaving 9 bases between them. The CDR3 contains 14 residues. The germline gives CDR1 MNHEY, CDR2 SVGAGI. For the CDR3, the DNA is TGTGCCAGCAGTTACTCGGGCAGGGGAGAGACCCAGTACTTC. Translating gives CASSYSGRGETQYF.